This passage covers 26 T cell receptor beta chains from one sample sequenced in a study of blood T cell repertoires in COVID-19. The data were produced by immunoSEQ multiplex PCR, yet TCRdb's version contains in-frame clones alone and is incomplete. The sample lists 200,000 or so clones, around 85% occurring once. The specimen sequenced was peripheral blood. The source of these receptors is a human donor in a cohort sampled during active COVID-19.

The chain has TRBV18 and TRBJ2-7; 15 bases fit TRBD2. The germline gives CDR1 KGHSH, CDR2 LQKENI. V was clipped by 6 bases and J by 6 bases; unmatched bases: 9. This CDR3 is built from 16 residues. The CDR3 loop reads CASSPYSGLAGGEQYF. CDR3 DNA sequence: TGTGCCAGCTCTCCATACTCGGGACTAGCGGGAGGCGAGCAGTACTTC.

The chain combines TRBV19 with TRBJ1-6; 10 nucleotides align to TRBD1. The CDR3 covers 15 residues. In germline, CDR1 is LNHDA, CDR2 SQIVND (reference sequence). V dropped 5 bases and J dropped 9; count of bases not matched to a gene: 7. Here the CDR3 DNA reads TGTGCCAGTAGTGTAGGGACAGGGGTAAGTTCACCCCTCCACTTT. Translated, it gives CASSVGTGVSSPLHF.

Here the CDR3 DNA reads TGCGCCAGCAGCCAGGGACAGGGGCTCTACGAGCAGTACTTC. It yields the protein CASSQGQGLYEQYF. The rearrangement links TRBV4-3 to TRBJ2-7; TRBD1 matches at 10 bases. The CDR3 extends over 14 amino acids. Per germline, CDR1 LGHNA and CDR2 YSLEER. Losses at the gene ends were 3 bases for V and 3 bases for J; bases not matched to a gene: 2.

The rearrangement uses TRBV5-1 and TRBJ1-3; D possibly corresponds to TRBD1 (6 bases). The germline CDR1 and CDR2 sequences are SGHRS and YFSETQ. This CDR3 has 14 amino acids. Between the trimmed V and J ends, which lost 0 bases and 2 bases, there was a span of 6 bases. In nucleotides, the CDR3 is TGCGCCAGCAGCTTGGGGGGGCCTGGAAACACCATATATTTT. Translation gives CASSLGGPGNTIYF.

This clone was counted ten times or more. J is TRBJ2-5 and V is TRBV27; D might be TRBD1 (6 bases). Germline V gene sequence: CDR1 MNHEY, CDR2 SMNVEV (reference sequence). This CDR3 spans 14 amino acids. V lost 6 bases and J lost 2, with 13 bases in between. CDR3 nucleotides: TGTGCCAGCAGAGACGACAGGAATCAAGAGACCCAGTACTTC. Translated, it gives CASRDDRNQETQYF.

J is TRBJ2-7 and V is TRBV6-2 or TRBV6-3, with TRBD2 matching 7 bases. This CDR3 is 13 amino acids long. V shed 5 bases and J 6 bases; nucleotides not matched to a gene: 7. Germline values: CDR1 MNHEY, CDR2 SVGEGT. Here the CDR3 reads CASSHLGGSEQYF. CDR3 coding DNA: TGTGCCAGCAGTCACTTGGGGGGGTCCGAGCAGTACTTC.

V gene TRBV18 combines with J gene TRBJ2-7; TRBD1 aligns across 7 bases. The germline V gene has CDR1 KGHSH and CDR2 LQKENI. The CDR3 loop spans 16 amino acids. V shed 4 bases, J shed 0 bases, and the junction held 9 bases outside the gene matches. The CDR3 here is CASSQPGQRSSYEQYF. In nucleotides, the CDR3 is TGTGCCAGCTCACAACCGGGACAGAGAAGCTCCTACGAGCAGTACTTC.

The rearrangement uses TRBV7-9 and TRBJ1-3; D gene ambiguous. V lost 5 bases and J lost 4, with 6 bases in between. CDR1 and CDR2 from the germline V gene are SEHNR and FQNEAQ (reference sequence). This CDR3 has 12 residues. This CDR3 is CASSGLGNTIYF. The CDR3 region has the DNA TGTGCCAGCAGCGGACTCGGAAACACCATATATTTT.

The CDR3 loop is CASSGGGGNQPQHF. The DNA of the CDR3 is TGTGCCAGCAGCGGGGGGGGCGGCAATCAGCCCCAGCATTTT. The V call is TRBV9, the J call TRBJ1-5; D possibly corresponds to TRBD1 (6 bases). The germline V gene encodes CDR1 SGDLS and CDR2 YYNGEE. The germline V and J ends were trimmed by 3 bases and 2 bases, with 9 bases remaining between them. This CDR3 is 14 amino acids long.

The chain combines TRBV7-9 with TRBJ2-5; TRBD2 aligns across 8 bases. The germline V gene encodes CDR1 SEHNR and CDR2 FQNEAQ (reference sequence). The V segment lost 1 base and the J segment 5 bases; nucleotides outside the gene matches: 6. This CDR3 has 15 amino acids. CDR3 sequence reads: CASSLGAGAVETQYF. CDR3 sequence (DNA): TGTGCCAGCAGCTTAGGAGCGGGAGCGGTCGAGACCCAGTACTTC.

This clone turned up a few times. The chain combines TRBV30 with TRBJ2-7; no clear D gene. Trimming shortened V by 5 bases and J by 4 bases, and 18 bases separated the two germline ends. This CDR3 comprises 14 residues. From germline, CDR1 is GTSNPN and CDR2 SVGIG (reference sequence). The CDR3 loop reads CAWASTWAFYEQYF. The DNA for the CDR3 is TGTGCCTGGGCCTCGACATGGGCTTTTTACGAGCAGTACTTC. The variable domain in full, with the rest retrieved from reference TRBV30 and TRBJ2-7, is SQTIHQWPATLVQPVGSPLSLECTVEGTSNPNLYWYRQAAGRGLQLLFYSVGIGQISSEVPQNLSASRPQDRQFILSSKKLLLSDSGFYLCAWASTWAFYEQYFGPGTRLTVT.

This rearrangement joins TRBV6-6 to TRBJ2-7; D unresolved. The CDR3 is 14 amino acids. The germline V gene has CDR1 MNHNY and CDR2 SVGAGI (reference sequence). V lost 4 bases and J 4 bases, leaving 14 bases between the germline ends. This CDR3 reads CASSSDGSRYEQYF. The CDR3 DNA reads TGTGCCAGCAGTTCCGACGGGTCGAGGTACGAGCAGTACTTC.

This clone was found once. The chain carries TRBV14 and TRBJ2-7; 10 bases fit TRBD2. Germline V gene sequence: CDR1 SGHDN, CDR2 FVKESK. CDR3 length: 16 amino acids. The J segment lost 3 bases and the V segment lost 3 bases, leaving 8 bases of the junction unmatched. CDR3 nucleotides: TGTGCCAGCAGCCACACCGAACTAGCGGGGTTCTACGAGCAGTACTTC. Residues: CASSHTELAGFYEQYF.

This clone turned up a few times. The chain employs TRBV28 and TRBJ1-1; weak D call: TRBD1 (6 bases). Trimming left V 7 bases short and J 4 bases short, with 19 bases between. Germline V gene data show CDR1 as MDHEN and CDR2 as SYDVKM. The CDR3 consists of 15 residues. The CDR3 region is CASNREELRATEAFF. CDR3 coding DNA: TGTGCCAGCAACAGGGAAGAGTTACGTGCCACTGAAGCTTTCTTT.

J is TRBJ2-6 and V is TRBV24-1; D not certain. Trimming pared 7 bases from V and 0 bases from J, leaving 9 bases between. Germline assignment: CDR1 KGHDR and CDR2 SFDVKD. The CDR3 is 15 residues long. CDR3 nucleotide sequence: TGTGCCACCAGCGCCCCAGGCTCTGGGGCCAACGTCCTGACTTTC. Amino acid sequence: CATSAPGSGANVLTF.

The J gene is TRBJ1-6, the V gene TRBV4-3; 10 bases map to TRBD1. The CDR3 is 17 residues long. With V trimmed by 1 base and J by 7 bases, 7 bases remained unmatched. The V gene's germline CDR1 is LGHNA and CDR2 YSLEER. The CDR3 coding sequence is TGCGCCAGCAGCCAAGGTCCCGGACAGGGGGTCAATTCACCCCTCCACTTT. Protein product: CASSQGPGQGVNSPLHF.

This chain links TRBV14 with TRBJ2-1; TRBD2 matches at 10 bases. The CDR3 is 16 residues long. Germline V gene data show CDR1 as SGHDN and CDR2 as FVKESK. V lost 0 bases and J lost 8; bases outside the gene matches: 7. The CDR3 nucleotides are TGTGCCAGCAGCCAAGATAGGGGACTAGCGTTGGATGAGCAGTTCTTC. Translating it yields CASSQDRGLALDEQFF.

To note about this clone: Additional DNA sequences in this sample encode the identical CDR3. The rearrangement uses TRBV18 and TRBJ1-5, with 8 nucleotides matching TRBD1. The ends lost 6 bases at V and 6 bases at J; junction bases unmatched: 7. CDR3 length equals 14 residues. The V gene's germline CDR1 is KGHSH and CDR2 LQKENI. As DNA, the CDR3 is TGTGCCAGCTCCCCCGACAGGGGATCTCAGCCCCAGCATTTT. This translates into CASSPDRGSQPQHF.

The J gene is TRBJ1-4, the V gene TRBV19, with TRBD1 matching over 8 bases. V lost 6 bases, J lost 0 bases, and 15 bases stayed unmatched. Per the germline V gene, CDR1 is LNHDA and CDR2 is SQIVND (reference sequence). The CDR3 runs to 19 residues. CDR3 loop: CASRPYGTGRPATNEKLFF. In DNA, the CDR3 is TGTGCCAGTAGACCCTATGGGACAGGCCGGCCGGCAACTAATGAAAAACTGTTTTTT.

V gene TRBV7-2 combines with J gene TRBJ1-5; 8 nucleotides match TRBD1. The trim removed 3 bases at V and 0 bases at J, leaving 13 bases unmatched. The CDR3 contains 19 residues. Germline V CDR1 and CDR2: SGHTA, FQGNSA. In DNA form, the CDR3 reads TGTGCCAGCAGCTTCTCCTTTGCCGGGACAGGAGTTAGCAATCAGCCCCAGCATTTT. This encodes CASSFSFAGTGVSNQPQHF.

This sequence joins TRBV7-2 and TRBJ2-6, with TRBD1 identical over 7 bases. V trimming: 5 bases; J trimming: 0 bases; junction bases outside the gene matches: 1. This CDR3 comprises 15 residues. Germline assignment: CDR1 SGHTA and CDR2 FQGNSA. DNA of the CDR3: TGTGCCAGCAGCCCAGGGGGCTCTGGGGCCAACGTCCTGACTTTC. It translates to CASSPGGSGANVLTF.

This clone was counted once. V and J are TRBV6-2 or TRBV6-3 and TRBJ2-5; tentatively, D is TRBD2 (6 bases). This CDR3 comprises 15 residues. Trimming removed 5 bases from V and 2 bases from J, with 15 bases in between. Germline loops: CDR1 MNHEY, CDR2 SVGEGT. The chain's CDR3 is CASSSRDSSQETQYF. CDR3 coding DNA: TGTGCCAGCAGTAGCCGGGACTCAAGTCAAGAGACCCAGTACTTC.

This chain links TRBV28 with TRBJ2-7, with 7 bases identical to TRBD1. Germline V gene data show CDR1 as MDHEN and CDR2 as SYDVKM. This CDR3 has 15 residues. Trimming at V came to 6 bases and at J to 0 bases, leaving 8 bases not matched to a gene. The CDR3 DNA sequence: TGTGCCAGCAGCTCCGGGACAGCAACCTCCTACGAGCAGTACTTC. Amino acids: CASSSGTATSYEQYF. Based on the CDR3 plus reference TRBV28 and TRBJ2-7, the full variable domain is DVKVTQSSRYLVKRTGEKVFLECVQDMDHENMFWYRQDPGLGLRLIYFSYDVKMKEKGDIPEGYSVSREKKERFSLILESASTNQTSMYLCASSSGTATSYEQYFGPGTRLTVT.

This chain joins TRBV13 and TRBJ2-7; weak D call: TRBD1 (6 bases). With 3 bases removed from V and 1 base from J, the gap between germline ends came to 13 bases. This CDR3 region has 15 residues. Germline assignment: CDR1 PRHDT and CDR2 FYEKMQ (reference sequence). The DNA of the CDR3 is TGTGCCAGCAGCTTTGGGGGCGGTGGATCCTACGAGCAGTACTTC. This translates into CASSFGGGGSYEQYF.

V gene TRBV19 combines with J gene TRBJ2-7, with D possibly TRBD1 on 6 matching bases. The germline V gene has CDR1 LNHDA and CDR2 SQIVND (reference sequence). CDR3 size: 16 residues. V lost 0 bases and J lost 0, with 12 bases in between. CDR3 residues: CASSIEFTGHSYEQYF. Here the CDR3 DNA reads TGTGCCAGTAGTATAGAATTCACAGGGCACTCCTACGAGCAGTACTTC.

CDR3: CASSRGGMNTEAFF. CDR3 sequence (DNA): TGTGCCAGCTCTCGGGGAGGTATGAACACTGAAGCTTTCTTT. The rearrangement uses TRBV18 and TRBJ1-1; unclear D gene. The germline gives CDR1 KGHSH, CDR2 LQKENI. The CDR3 sequence is 14 residues long. The V gene lost 6 bases and the J gene lost 0 bases, with 11 bases spanning the gap.